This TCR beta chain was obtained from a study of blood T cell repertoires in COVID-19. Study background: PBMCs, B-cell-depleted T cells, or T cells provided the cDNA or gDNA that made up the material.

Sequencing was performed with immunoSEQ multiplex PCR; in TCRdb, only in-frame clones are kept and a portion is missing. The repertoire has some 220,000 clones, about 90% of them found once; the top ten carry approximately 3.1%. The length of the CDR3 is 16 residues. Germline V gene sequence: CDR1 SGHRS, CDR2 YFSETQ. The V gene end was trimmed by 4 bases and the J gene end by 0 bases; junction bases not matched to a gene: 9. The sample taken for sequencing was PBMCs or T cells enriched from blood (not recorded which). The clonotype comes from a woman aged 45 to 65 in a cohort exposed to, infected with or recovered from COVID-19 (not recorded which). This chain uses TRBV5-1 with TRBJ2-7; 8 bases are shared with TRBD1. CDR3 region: CASSRHPGQASYEQYF. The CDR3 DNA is TGCGCCAGCAGCCGGCATCCGGGACAGGCCTCCTACGAGCAGTACTTC. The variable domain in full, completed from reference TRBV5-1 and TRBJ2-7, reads KAGVTQTPRYLIKTRGQQVTLSCSPISGHRSVSWYQQTPGQGLQFLFEYFSETQRNKGNFPGRFSGRQFSNSRSEMNVSTLELGDSALYLCASSRHPGQASYEQYFGPGTRLTVT.